The 30 T cell receptor beta chains in this list originate from one sample, sequenced in a study of PD-1 blockade in classical Hodgkin lymphoma. Time point of the sample: cycle 4 day 1 (C4D1), after 6 weeks of nivolumab. Brentuximab vedotin exposure varied, and every patient relapsed after autologous stem cell transplantation. Sequencing was performed with immunoSEQ multiplex PCR; in TCRdb, only in-frame clones are kept and a portion is missing. The sample has some 33,000 clones, 65% to 80% seen once. The source material was peripheral blood mononuclear cells (PBMCs), sampled before the fourth cycle of nivolumab. These TCRs come from a human donor with classical Hodgkin lymphoma.

This chain uses TRBV30 with TRBJ2-7; 7 positions agree with TRBD1. The CDR3 is 12 amino acids. After removal of 6 bases from V and 2 bases from J, the junction contained 4 bases not matched to a gene. Germline values: CDR1 GTSNPN, CDR2 SVGIG (reference sequence). The CDR3 DNA is TGTGCCTGCAGGGGGATAACCTACGAGCAGTACTTC. The encoded protein is CACRGITYEQYF.

J is TRBJ2-1 and V is TRBV7-2, with D tentatively TRBD2 (5 bases). Deletions cut 1 base from V and 4 bases from J, with 5 bases between. This CDR3 is built from 13 residues. Germline CDR1 reads SGHTA; CDR2 reads FQGNSA. The CDR3 region is CASSLGRYNEQFF. The CDR3 DNA sequence: TGTGCCAGCAGCTTAGGGAGGTACAATGAGCAGTTCTTC.

This clone was seen a handful of times. This chain uses TRBV19 with TRBJ2-2; D remains unclear. This CDR3 comprises 14 residues. Germline CDR1 is LNHDA and CDR2 is SQIVND (reference sequence). The V end lost 3 bases, the J end lost 2 bases, and 7 bases lay between the germline ends. Here the CDR3 DNA reads TGTGCCAGTAGTATCGGCGCTAACACCGGGGAGCTGTTTTTT. It is translated as CASSIGANTGELFF.

Here the CDR3 reads CASSSPNWDTDTGELFF. CDR3 in DNA: TGTGCCAGCAGCTCCCCCAACTGGGACACTGACACCGGGGAGCTGTTTTTT. The chain recombines TRBV9 with TRBJ2-2; tentatively, D is TRBD1 (6 bases). V lost 4 bases, J lost 3 bases, and 19 bases lay in between. This CDR3 has 17 residues. Germline CDR1 and CDR2: SGDLS and YYNGEE.

The chain recombines TRBV5-1 with TRBJ2-3, with 9 bases that match TRBD1. The CDR3 spans 14 residues. Germline V gene sequence: CDR1 SGHRS, CDR2 YFSETQ. Germline trimming cut 4 bases from V and 4 bases from J; bases unmatched to any gene: 4. The CDR3 here is CASSAGQGADTQYF. DNA for the CDR3: TGCGCCAGCAGCGCGGGACAGGGTGCAGATACGCAGTATTTT.

The chain is built from TRBV19 and TRBJ2-7; no definite D call. V was shortened by 8 bases and J by 2 bases, with 16 bases between the two germline ends. The CDR3 is 14 residues long. CDR1 LNHDA and CDR2 SQIVND come from the germline V gene (reference sequence). CDR3 DNA: TGTGCCAGTGGTAGGGCCCAGGCGACCTACGAGCAGTACTTC. As protein: CASGRAQATYEQYF.

This rearrangement joins TRBV5-6 to TRBJ1-1; D might be TRBD1 (5 bases). CDR3 length: 14 residues. V dropped 1 base and J dropped 3 bases, with 10 bases sitting between them. Germline V gene data show CDR1 as SGHDT and CDR2 as YYEEEE. Written as DNA, the CDR3 is TGTGCCAGCAGCTTGCGGGGGAGGTACACTGAAGCTTTCTTT. Encoded protein: CASSLRGRYTEAFF.

V gene TRBV27 combines with J gene TRBJ1-2; TRBD1 aligns across 9 bases. The germline V gene encodes CDR1 MNHEY and CDR2 SMNVEV (reference sequence). The CDR3 extends over 15 amino acids. The V and J ends lost 5 bases and 4 bases, in that order; junction bases with no gene match: 8. The CDR3 region is CASSLGTGMGYGYTF. The CDR3 DNA sequence: TGTGCCAGCAGTCTGGGGACAGGGATGGGCTATGGCTACACCTTC.

The V gene is TRBV30, the J gene TRBJ1-5; the D gene is possibly TRBD1 (5 bases). Per the germline V gene, CDR1 is GTSNPN and CDR2 is SVGIG (reference sequence). Trimming removed 3 bases at V and 0 bases at J, with 18 bases between. CDR3 length: 17 residues. The CDR3 is CAWSKDRGSYSNQPQHF. DNA for the CDR3: TGTGCCTGGAGCAAAGATCGGGGCTCGTATAGCAATCAGCCCCAGCATTTT.

CDR3 coding DNA: TGTGCCAGTAGTATAGCGGGGCTAAACGTTGAGCAGTTCTTC. It codes for CASSIAGLNVEQFF. The chain carries TRBV19 and TRBJ2-1; D is perhaps TRBD1 or TRBD2 (5 bases each). V dropped 1 base and J dropped 9 bases, with 13 bases sitting between them. CDR1 is LNHDA, CDR2 SQIVND, per germline (reference sequence). The CDR3 has 14 amino acids.

The chain uses TRBV7-3 and TRBJ2-1; D might be TRBD1 (6 bases). V was clipped by 4 bases and J by 5 bases, with 12 bases between them. In germline, CDR1 is SGHTA, CDR2 FQGTGA. The CDR3 has 14 amino acids. The CDR3 nucleotides read TGTGCCAGCAGCTCGGGACACCGAAACAATGAGCAGTTCTTC. Translation: CASSSGHRNNEQFF.

J is TRBJ2-1 and V is TRBV7-8; 8 bases match TRBD1. Germline loops: CDR1 SGHVS, CDR2 FQNEAQ. Trimming cost V 4 bases and J 8 bases; bases outside gene matches: 7. This CDR3 is built from 14 residues. The CDR3, as DNA: TGTGCCAGCAGCTCTGACAGGGGTTTCCATGAGCAGTTCTTC. As protein: CASSSDRGFHEQFF.

This clone was counted a single time. This chain uses TRBV7-9 with TRBJ2-1; D possibly uses TRBD1 or TRBD2 (6 bases each). There are 14 residues in the CDR3. Per germline, CDR1 SEHNR and CDR2 FQNEAQ (reference sequence). The ends were cut back, 5 bases at V and 9 bases at J, with 17 bases in the middle. CDR3 in amino acids: CASSRDSGAGEQFF. CDR3 sequence (DNA): TGTGCCAGCAGCCGCGACTCGGGGGCAGGTGAGCAGTTCTTC. Using reference TRBV7-9 and TRBJ2-1 for the parts outside the CDR3, the full variable domain is DTGVSQNPRHKITKRGQNVTFRCDPISEHNRLYWYRQTLGQGPEFLTYFQNEAQLEKSRLLSDRFSAERPKGSFSTLEIQRTEQGDSAMYLCASSRDSGAGEQFFGPGTRLTVL.

In its sample, this clone was seen a few times. This chain joins TRBV27 and TRBJ2-2; D is unclear. CDR1 MNHEY and CDR2 SMNVEV come from the germline V gene (reference sequence). The CDR3 has 13 amino acids. The V end lost 3 bases, the J end lost 6 bases, and 8 bases lay between the germline ends. CDR3: CASSLEEAGELFF. In nucleotides, the CDR3 is TGTGCCAGCAGTTTGGAAGAGGCCGGGGAGCTGTTTTTT.

This chain joins TRBV18 and TRBJ2-1; tentatively, D is TRBD2 (6 bases). CDR3 size: 13 residues. Trimming cost V 8 bases and J 9 bases, with 17 bases left between them. Germline-derived CDR1 and CDR2 are KGHSH and LQKENI. The CDR3 nucleotides read TGTGCCAGCCTCCCGTGGGGGGATGGTGAGCAGTTCTTC. Translation: CASLPWGDGEQFF.

V gene TRBV30 combines with J gene TRBJ1-5, with 7 bases identical to TRBD1. The V and J ends lost 4 bases and 1 base, in that order; junction bases with no gene match: 10. CDR3 length equals 16 residues. Germline V gene sequence: CDR1 GTSNPN, CDR2 SVGIG (reference sequence). The CDR3 sequence: CAWNGRETGSNQPQHF. The CDR3 DNA reads as TGTGCCTGGAATGGGAGGGAGACAGGGAGCAATCAGCCCCAGCATTTT.

This chain joins TRBV5-1 and TRBJ1-2, with 7 bases lining up with TRBD1. V dropped 4 bases and J dropped 8; count of bases not matched to a gene: 14. CDR1 and CDR2 from the germline V gene are SGHRS and YFSETQ. CDR3 size: 15 residues. In DNA, the CDR3 is TGCGCCAGCAGCGATCAAGCACAGACAGGGAAAGGCTACACCTTC. Amino acids: CASSDQAQTGKGYTF.

This chain connects TRBV19 to TRBJ2-1; D gene unclear. The CDR3 totals 15 residues. Per germline, CDR1 LNHDA and CDR2 SQIVND (reference sequence). V was pared by 5 bases and J by 0 bases, with 11 bases between. The CDR3 region is CASSADRSSYNEQFF. The CDR3 DNA sequence: TGTGCCAGTAGTGCGGACCGGAGCTCCTACAATGAGCAGTTCTTC.

This rearrangement joins TRBV5-6 to TRBJ2-7; D unclear. With 0 bases removed from V and 6 bases from J, the gap between germline ends came to 10 bases. This CDR3 is 13 amino acids long. CDR1 SGHDT and CDR2 YYEEEE come from the germline V gene. CDR3 nucleotide sequence: TGTGCCAGCAGCTTGGGGCGGCTCGGCGAGCAGTACTTC. It yields the protein CASSLGRLGEQYF.

The V and J genes are TRBV10-1 and TRBJ2-7; D might be TRBD1 (6 bases). CDR3 length: 15 amino acids. Germline CDR1 is WNHNN and CDR2 is SYGVQD (reference sequence). Trimming cost V 7 bases and J 4 bases, with 20 bases left between them. CDR3 nucleotide sequence: TGCGCCAGCAACGTCCCGGGACAACCAGGATACGAGCAGTACTTC. Its protein is CASNVPGQPGYEQYF.

This clone was recorded once. The chain employs TRBV6-1 and TRBJ1-5; tentatively, D is TRBD1 (5 bases). V lost 7 bases and J 6 bases, leaving 13 bases between the germline ends. The CDR3 extends over 13 amino acids. Germline assignment: CDR1 MNHNS and CDR2 SASEGT. The CDR3 sequence is CASMGGGGQPQHF. The CDR3 DNA reads TGTGCCAGCATGGGGGGAGGCGGTCAGCCCCAGCATTTT.

V gene TRBV7-6 combines with J gene TRBJ2-7; D might be TRBD1 (5 bases). Germline V gene sequence: CDR1 SGHVS, CDR2 FNYEAQ. The CDR3 has 14 amino acids. Trimming removed 5 bases at V and 2 bases at J, with 13 bases between. The CDR3 spells CASSARQGAYEQYF. The CDR3 nucleotides read TGTGCCAGCAGCGCGCGACAAGGGGCCTACGAGCAGTACTTC.

In its sample, this clone was seen a few times. The J gene is TRBJ2-5, the V gene TRBV29-1, with D uncertain. Trimming removed 5 bases at V and 4 bases at J, with 8 bases between. Per the germline V gene, CDR1 is SQVTM and CDR2 is ANQGSEA. The CDR3 runs 11 residues. The CDR3 DNA is TGCAGCGTTTCAAGTCGAGAGACCCAGTACTTC. Translation gives CSVSSRETQYF.

The chain has TRBV6-6 and TRBJ1-2; 7 bases fit TRBD1. After removal of 0 bases from V and 3 bases from J, the junction contained 7 bases not matched to a gene. Germline V gene sequence: CDR1 MNHNY, CDR2 SVGAGI (reference sequence). The length of the CDR3 is 16 residues. This CDR3 reads CASSYSNLGTDYGYTF. The CDR3 DNA is TGTGCCAGCAGTTACTCGAATTTGGGGACAGACTATGGCTACACCTTC.

The V and J genes are TRBV7-2 and TRBJ1-5, with D hard to call. The CDR3 runs to 13 residues. Germline V gene sequence: CDR1 SGHTA, CDR2 FQGNSA. V lost 4 bases to trimming and J lost 6 bases, with 10 bases between them. The CDR3 here is CASSSDGAQPQHF. CDR3 coding DNA: TGTGCCAGCAGCTCGGATGGTGCTCAGCCCCAGCATTTT.

The chain employs TRBV5-4 and TRBJ1-2; unclear D gene. CDR3 length: 13 residues. Germline CDR1 and CDR2: SGHNT and YYREEE (reference sequence). Trimming took 0 bases from V and 2 from J, leaving 5 bases between them. This chain's CDR3 is CASSLESNYGYTF. DNA for the CDR3: TGTGCCAGCAGCTTGGAATCGAACTATGGCTACACCTTC.

This rearrangement joins TRBV6-5 to TRBJ1-5; 7 nucleotides match TRBD1. The CDR3 covers 15 residues. The germline V gene has CDR1 MNHEY and CDR2 SVGAGI. V was clipped by 0 bases and J by 6 bases; unmatched bases: 5. The CDR3: CASSYSGGVGQPQHF. In DNA, the CDR3 is TGTGCCAGCAGTTACTCAGGGGGCGTGGGTCAGCCCCAGCATTTT.

The chain links TRBV13 to TRBJ2-3; D is ambiguous. The CDR3 has 12 amino acids. The V gene lost 3 bases and the J gene lost 10 bases, with 11 bases spanning the gap. Germline CDR1 PRHDT, CDR2 FYEKMQ (reference sequence). CDR3 loop: CASSFAPLSQYF. The CDR3 region has the DNA TGTGCCAGCAGCTTTGCCCCCTTATCGCAGTATTTT. Filled out from reference TRBV13 and TRBJ2-3, the complete variable domain reads AAGVIQSPRHLIKEKRETATLKCYPIPRHDTVYWYQQGPGQDPQFLISFYEKMQSDKGSIPDRFSAQQFSDYHSELNMSSLELGDSALYFCASSFAPLSQYFGPGTRLTVL.

This clone appeared a few times. The chain recombines TRBV27 with TRBJ2-5; 9 nucleotides agree with TRBD1. Per the germline V gene, CDR1 is MNHEY and CDR2 is SMNVEV (reference sequence). V was pared by 0 bases and J by 3 bases, with 20 bases of the junction left unmatched. This CDR3 has 21 residues. CDR3 coding DNA: TGTGCCAGCAGTTTATCGATCTCATGGACAGGGGAAGTTCCGAATGAAGAGACCCAGTACTTC. It translates to CASSLSISWTGEVPNEETQYF.

This chain uses TRBV5-4 with TRBJ1-4; TRBD1 might be the D (5 bases). Germline V gene sequence: CDR1 SGHNT, CDR2 YYREEE (reference sequence). This CDR3 has 14 amino acids. With 4 bases removed from V and 5 bases from J, the gap between germline ends came to 12 bases. CDR3 nucleotides: TGTGCCAGCAGCGGGACGACGGAAAATGAAAAACTGTTTTTT. Translated, it gives CASSGTTENEKLFF.